The 28 T cell receptor beta chains reported below all come from one sample, sequenced in a study of shared clonotypes between healthy human individuals. Sequencing used immunoSEQ multiplex PCR; TCRdb keeps in-frame clones, though not all of them. The sample includes about 980,000 clones, over 60% of them seen just once. The sequencing sample was made of memory CD4+ T cells sorted from blood. Stated subset: CD45RA-negative fraction. Source of these receptors: a man between 18 and 29 years old in good health.

The chain employs TRBV27 and TRBJ2-5; the match to TRBD1 covers 7 bases. The junction had 6 bases not matched to a gene; V was cut back by 5 bases and J by 3 bases. The CDR3 loop spans 14 amino acids. Germline V gives CDR1 MNHEY, CDR2 SMNVEV (reference sequence). The CDR3 reads CASSPLGQKETQYF. The CDR3 nucleotides are TGTGCCAGCAGTCCCTTGGGACAGAAAGAGACCCAGTACTTC.

The table lists this clone with a count of one. This chain links TRBV28 with TRBJ2-2, with D perhaps matching TRBD1 (6 bases). The CDR3 contains 15 residues. V was shortened by 5 bases and J by 2 bases, with 12 bases between the two germline ends. CDR1 and CDR2 from the germline V gene are MDHEN and SYDVKM. DNA for the CDR3: TGTGCCAGCAGTCCCGGGACACTTAACACCGGGGAGCTGTTTTTT. This codes for CASSPGTLNTGELFF.

The chain joins TRBV5-1 to TRBJ2-5, with D maybe TRBD1 (5 bases). V was pared by 2 bases and J by 5 bases, with 16 bases between. Germline lookup yields CDR1 SGHRS and CDR2 YFSETQ. The CDR3 covers 15 residues. This CDR3 is CASSFAGRGRETQYF. The CDR3 coding sequence is TGCGCCAGCAGCTTCGCCGGTAGGGGTCGGGAGACCCAGTACTTC.

This clone showed up just once. V and J are TRBV5-6 and TRBJ2-3, with D maybe TRBD2 (6 bases). V lost 1 base and J lost 4, with 19 bases in between. In germline, CDR1 is SGHDT, CDR2 YYEEEE. The CDR3 loop spans 17 amino acids. Here the CDR3 DNA reads TGTGCCAGCAGCTTGATAGGTAGCGGAAGACCTTCAGATACGCAGTATTTT. This codes for CASSLIGSGRPSDTQYF.

The chain carries TRBV28 and TRBJ2-7; D unclear. This CDR3 comprises 13 residues. Between the trimmed V and J ends, which lost 9 bases and 2 bases, there was a span of 14 bases. CDR1 and CDR2 (germline): MDHEN, SYDVKM. The CDR3 loop is CASLREGTYEQYF. As DNA, the CDR3 is TGTGCCAGTTTGAGAGAAGGTACCTACGAGCAGTACTTC. Complete variable domain (other parts from reference TRBV28 and TRBJ2-7): DVKVTQSSRYLVKRTGEKVFLECVQDMDHENMFWYRQDPGLGLRLIYFSYDVKMKEKGDIPEGYSVSREKKERFSLILESASTNQTSMYLCASLREGTYEQYFGPGTRLTVT.

The count of this clone is one. The chain has TRBV30 and TRBJ2-3; D uncertain. With 5 bases removed from V and 4 bases from J, the gap between germline ends came to 13 bases. The CDR3 is 13 residues long. Germline V gene data show CDR1 as GTSNPN and CDR2 as SVGIG (reference sequence). DNA for the CDR3: TGTGCCTGGTCTGGTATTGAGTCAGATACGCAGTATTTT. Encoded protein: CAWSGIESDTQYF. The full variable domain, its missing parts supplied by reference TRBV30 and TRBJ2-3, is SQTIHQWPATLVQPVGSPLSLECTVEGTSNPNLYWYRQAAGRGLQLLFYSVGIGQISSEVPQNLSASRPQDRQFILSSKKLLLSDSGFYLCAWSGIESDTQYFGPGTRLTVL.

This clone was seen more than once but under ten times. The chain links TRBV6-1 to TRBJ1-1; D remains ambiguous. Trimming cost V 1 base and J 4 bases, with 13 bases left between them. Germline V gene sequence: CDR1 MNHNS, CDR2 SASEGT. This CDR3 has 15 amino acids. The CDR3 reads CASSEDVRLGTEAFF. Written as DNA, the CDR3 is TGTGCCAGCAGTGAAGATGTTCGCTTAGGCACTGAAGCTTTCTTT.

The chain joins TRBV5-1 to TRBJ2-5; D is tentatively TRBD1 or TRBD2 (5 bases each). V shed 2 bases and J shed 5 bases, with 16 bases lying between them. The length of the CDR3 is 15 residues. CDR1 and CDR2 from the germline V gene are SGHRS and YFSETQ. The CDR3 protein is CASSLGDGLLETQYF. In DNA, the CDR3 is TGCGCCAGCAGCTTAGGGGACGGACTCCTGGAGACCCAGTACTTC.

This clone was counted many times. This chain links TRBV11-2 with TRBJ2-5, with D possibly TRBD1 on 6 matching bases. The CDR3 consists of 15 residues. Germline lookup yields CDR1 SGHAT and CDR2 FQNNGV. Trimming cost V 5 bases and J 4 bases, with 17 bases left between them. As DNA, the CDR3 is TGTGCCAGCAGCCTCGGACAGTACCCCCCAGAGACCCAGTACTTC. Its translation: CASSLGQYPPETQYF.

The rearrangement links TRBV11-3 to TRBJ2-1; D call uncertain. The germline V gene encodes CDR1 SGHNT and CDR2 YENEEA. The CDR3 is 12 amino acids. The ends were cut back, 0 bases at V and 4 bases at J, with 1 base in the middle. CDR3 sequence: CASSLEYNEQFF. The DNA for the CDR3 is TGTGCCAGCAGCTTAGAGTACAATGAGCAGTTCTTC.

There are many counts of this clone. Other DNA sequences within the sample encode an identical CDR3. V gene TRBV7-9 combines with J gene TRBJ2-4; 8 bases fit TRBD1. With 1 base clipped from V and 6 bases from J, the junction kept 8 bases outside the gene matches. In germline, CDR1 is SEHNR, CDR2 FQNEAQ (reference sequence). The CDR3 totals 16 residues. CDR3 bases: TGTGCCAGCAGCTTAGGTTCAGGGGGCCTTGGAAACATTCAGTACTTC. As protein: CASSLGSGGLGNIQYF.

CDR3 in amino acids: CASSSVYSQTEAFF. CDR3 coding DNA: TGTGCCAGCAGCTCAGTGTATAGCCAGACTGAAGCTTTCTTT. The chain employs TRBV7-9 and TRBJ1-1; D gene ambiguous. Trimming pared 4 bases from V and 5 bases from J, leaving 14 bases between. CDR1 and CDR2 (germline): SEHNR, FQNEAQ (reference sequence). The CDR3 spans 14 residues.

The rearrangement uses TRBV2 and TRBJ2-5; 9 positions match TRBD2. Germline CDR1 is SNHLY and CDR2 is FYNNEI. V dropped 6 bases and J dropped 5; count of bases not matched to a gene: 13. The CDR3 length is 16 residues. Here the CDR3 reads CASREGLARISETQYF. For the CDR3, the DNA is TGTGCCAGCAGGGAGGGACTAGCCCGAATCTCGGAGACCCAGTACTTC.

This rearrangement joins TRBV18 to TRBJ2-3; D gene ambiguous. V shed 3 bases and J shed 2 bases, with 18 bases lying between them. CDR3 length equals 17 residues. Looked up from germline, CDR1 is KGHSH and CDR2 is LQKENI. The CDR3 DNA sequence: TGTGCCAGCTCACCCAGAGCCCCTGACACTTACACAGATACGCAGTATTTT. This sequence encodes CASSPRAPDTYTDTQYF.

V gene TRBV6-1 combines with J gene TRBJ2-1; 11 nucleotides agree with TRBD2. The J segment lost 4 bases and the V segment lost 2 bases, leaving 13 bases of the junction unmatched. Germline V gene sequence: CDR1 MNHNS, CDR2 SASEGT. This CDR3 spans 19 amino acids. The CDR3, as DNA: TGTGCCAGCAGTGAATCCTTAAGTCTAGCGGGGGGTCTATACAATGAGCAGTTCTTC. Its protein is CASSESLSLAGGLYNEQFF.

This clone was detected once. The V gene is TRBV5-6, the J gene TRBJ2-2, with 10 bases lining up with TRBD1. From germline, CDR1 is SGHDT and CDR2 YYEEEE. The CDR3 is 17 residues long. After removal of 4 bases from V and 3 bases from J, the junction contained 9 bases not matched to a gene. The CDR3 region has the DNA TGTGCCAGCAGCCTGAGGGCGGGACAGGGGTACACCGGGGAGCTGTTTTTT. Its protein product is CASSLRAGQGYTGELFF.

The V gene is TRBV4-1, the J gene TRBJ2-3; 12 positions match TRBD2. Trimming at V came to 0 bases and at J to 5 bases, leaving 6 bases not matched to a gene. The CDR3 is 17 amino acids. Germline CDR1 and CDR2: MGHRA and YSYEKL. CDR3 loop: CASSQEQPSGGGDTQYF. Written as DNA, the CDR3 is TGCGCCAGCAGCCAAGAACAACCTAGCGGGGGGGGAGATACGCAGTATTTT.

This clone was observed a single time. This chain uses TRBV5-8 with TRBJ2-7; weak D call: TRBD1 (7 bases). The V and J ends lost 4 bases and 7 bases respectively, with 15 bases between them. Germline values: CDR1 SGHTS, CDR2 YDEGEE. CDR3 length: 13 residues. Here the CDR3 reads CASSRGGGGEQYF. The CDR3 DNA is TGTGCCAGCAGCCGTGGAGGGGGCGGGGAGCAGTACTTC.

The chain joins TRBV6-1 to TRBJ1-6; D call uncertain. Germline V CDR1 and CDR2: MNHNS, SASEGT. The CDR3 consists of 16 residues. Trimming left V 2 bases short and J 8 bases short, with 16 bases between. DNA of the CDR3: TGTGCCAGCAGTGAAAGAGGCCTTGACGCTTATTCACCCCTCCACTTT. As protein: CASSERGLDAYSPLHF.

There are many counts of this clone. This chain uses TRBV11-2 with TRBJ1-1; D remains ambiguous. Trimming shortened V by 6 bases and J by 0 bases, and 14 bases separated the two germline ends. The CDR3 extends over 15 amino acids. CDR1 and CDR2 from the germline V gene are SGHAT and FQNNGV. The CDR3 loop reads CASRSGAKVNTEAFF. The DNA of the CDR3 is TGTGCCAGCAGATCGGGCGCAAAGGTGAACACTGAAGCTTTCTTT.

The chain carries TRBV7-2 and TRBJ1-6, with 7 bases identical to TRBD1. This CDR3 has 16 residues. Per the germline V gene, CDR1 is SGHTA and CDR2 is FQGNSA. V was clipped by 6 bases and J by 3 bases; unmatched bases: 8. The CDR3 sequence: CASRRTGTFYNSPLHF. Written as DNA, the CDR3 is TGTGCCAGCAGACGGACAGGTACCTTCTATAATTCACCCCTCCACTTT. Supplemented by reference TRBV7-2 and TRBJ1-6, the full variable domain reads GAGVSQSPSNKVTEKGKDVELRCDPISGHTALYWYRQSLGQGLEFLIYFQGNSAPDKSGLPSDRFSAERTGGSVSTLTIQRTQQEDSAVYLCASRRTGTFYNSPLHFGNGTRLTVT.

This chain connects TRBV11-3 to TRBJ2-1; D perhaps matches TRBD2 (5 bases). The germline V gene encodes CDR1 SGHNT and CDR2 YENEEA. The germline V and J ends were trimmed by 2 bases and 8 bases, with 10 bases remaining between them. The length of the CDR3 is 13 residues. This CDR3 reads CASSLQPADEQFF. In DNA, the CDR3 is TGTGCCAGCAGCTTACAACCAGCGGATGAGCAGTTCTTC.

The chain carries TRBV5-1 and TRBJ2-1, with a weak D call TRBD2 (5 bases). The CDR3 extends over 13 amino acids. Trimming stripped 4 bases from V and 10 bases from J, with 15 bases between. Germline V CDR1 and CDR2: SGHRS, YFSETQ. The CDR3 loop reads CASSPDSLWEQFF. The CDR3 DNA reads TGCGCCAGCAGCCCGGACTCATTATGGGAGCAGTTCTTC.

CDR3 DNA sequence: TGCGCCAGCAGCACCCGACAGGGAGGGCCCTACGAGCAGTACTTC. Translated: CASSTRQGGPYEQYF. V gene TRBV5-1 combines with J gene TRBJ2-7, with D possibly being TRBD1 or TRBD2 (7 bases each). This CDR3 contains 15 residues. CDR1 is SGHRS and CDR2 is YFSETQ in the germline V gene. V lost 4 bases to trimming and J lost 2 bases, with 16 bases between them.

The rearrangement links TRBV7-8 to TRBJ2-6; D is ambiguous. Germline assignment: CDR1 SGHVS and CDR2 FQNEAQ. CDR3 length equals 17 residues. The V and J ends lost 5 bases and 0 bases respectively, with 14 bases between them. This CDR3 reads CASSPTPALSGANVLTF. In nucleotides, the CDR3 is TGTGCCAGCAGCCCCACCCCGGCGCTCTCTGGGGCCAACGTCCTGACTTTC.

Points on this clone: One end of the junction does not line up with germline, which may come from a read error. The V gene is TRBV3-1 (or the pseudogene TRBV3-2), the J gene TRBJ2-7; D is unclear. From germline, CDR1 is LGHDT and CDR2 YNNKEL (reference sequence). This CDR3 contains 8 residues. This CDR3 reads CASSQEHF. CDR3 in DNA: TGTGCCAGCAGCCAAGAACACTTC.

For this clone: Other nucleotide sequences in the sample specify the same CDR3. This chain uses TRBV6-5 with TRBJ1-1; tentatively, D is TRBD1 (5 bases). The CDR3 runs to 14 residues. V lost 4 bases and J lost 1, with 10 bases in between. Germline V lookup: CDR1 MNHEY, CDR2 SVGAGI. CDR3 region: CASSFQGGNTEAFF. CDR3 DNA: TGTGCCAGCAGTTTTCAGGGTGGGAACACTGAAGCTTTCTTT.

The rearrangement uses TRBV2 and TRBJ2-1; 8 bases line up with TRBD2. After removal of 6 bases from V and 5 bases from J, the junction contained 6 bases not matched to a gene. The CDR3 extends over 14 amino acids. Germline CDR1 reads SNHLY; CDR2 reads FYNNEI. CDR3 coding DNA: TGTGCCAGCAGGGGAGCGGGAGTCCACAATGAGCAGTTCTTC. This encodes CASRGAGVHNEQFF.